This is a list of T cell receptor beta chains from one sample in a study of STAT5B mutations in CD4+ large granular lymphocyte leukemia. TCRdb's table, derived via immunoSEQ multiplex PCR, lists solely in-frame clones and lacks some. The data contain about 8,100 clones, around 75% of them singletons. The sequenced sample was PBMCs. Receptor source: a woman aged 60 to 75 with CD4+ T-cell large granular lymphocyte leukemia. CDR3s include the opening cysteine and the closing phenylalanine or tryptophan. The D gene is left open where the match is weak. Not all rows give a size; the values are once, few, many and, for expanded clones, a class.

-	TRBV7-9	TRBJ2-3	once	TGTGCCAGCAGCTTAGATGCGGAAACAGATACGCAGTATTTT	CASSLDAETDTQYF
TRBD1	TRBV19	TRBJ2-7	-	TGTGCCAGTAGTCCCCGACAGGGTCGGCACTACGAGCAGTACTTC	CASSPRQGRHYEQYF
-	TRBV25-1	TRBJ2-1	few	TGTGCCAGCAGTGACAGAGTCGGTGAGCAGTTCTTC	CASSDRVGEQFF
TRBD1	TRBV18	TRBJ1-2	-	TGTGCCAGCTCACCCGGACAGGGTGGTGGCTACACCTTC	CASSPGQGGGYTF
-	TRBV29-1	TRBJ1-4	once	TGCAGCGTTCTGGGTAATGAAAAACTGTTTTTT	CSVLGNEKLFF
-	TRBV13	TRBJ1-2	few	TGTGCCAGCAGCCTCTGGACAGCTTCTAACTATGGCTACACCTTC	CASSLWTASNYGYTF
-	TRBV28	TRBJ2-1	-	TGTGCCAGCAGTCCACAGGGAAGCACCTACAATGAGCAGTTCTTC	CASSPQGSTYNEQFF
-	TRBV30	TRBJ1-1	few	TGTGCCTGGAGTGTAGTCTCATCCCTTTCTGAAGCTTTCTTT	CAWSVVSSLSEAFF
TRBD2	TRBV5-1	TRBJ2-3	-	TGCGCCAGCAGCTTGGGACTAGCGAGAATCACAGATACGCAGTATTTT	CASSLGLARITDTQYF
-	TRBV15	TRBJ2-1	-	TGTGCCACCAGCCGATCGCTAGTCAGCTACAATGAGCAGTTCTTC	CATSRSLVSYNEQFF
-	TRBV5-1	TRBJ1-1	-	TGCGCCAGCAGCCGAGGAGGGACAAACACTGAAGCTTTCTTT	CASSRGGTNTEAFF
TRBD1	TRBV5-1	TRBJ2-7	-	TGCGCCAGCAGCTGGGGACAGGGGGTAACCTACGAGCAGTACTTC	CASSWGQGVTYEQYF
TRBD2	TRBV11-3	TRBJ2-3	-	TGTGCCAGCAGCCGTCGGGAGGGCACAGATACGCAGTATTTT	CASSRREGTDTQYF
-	TRBV5-1	TRBJ2-7	-	TGCGCCAGCAGCTTGGAGAGCAGCTCCTACGAGCAGTACTTC	CASSLESSSYEQYF
TRBD1	TRBV9	TRBJ1-1	-	TGTGCCAGCAGCGCTCCCGGGACAGCTGAAGCTTTCTTT	CASSAPGTAEAFF
TRBD1	TRBV19	TRBJ2-2	-	TGTGCCAGTAGTATAGCGACGGGGTGGGGACAGGGTCGGCGGGAGCTGTTTTTT	CASSIATGWGQGRRELFF
-	TRBV12-5	TRBJ1-1	few	TGTGCTAGTGGTTTGGGATCAGGGGCAGGGATGAACACTGAAGCTTTCTTT	CASGLGSGAGMNTEAFF
TRBD2	TRBV7-7	TRBJ2-1	-	TGTGCCAGCAGCTTAACCCTAGCGGGAGTCAATGAGCAGTTCTTC	CASSLTLAGVNEQFF
TRBD1	TRBV19	TRBJ1-3	few	TGTGCCAGTACCCTGACAGGGCCGGGAAACACCATATATTTT	CASTLTGPGNTIYF
TRBD1	TRBV5-1	TRBJ2-7	-	TGCGCCAGCAGCTTAGGCAACAGGGGATCCTACGAGCAGTACTTC	CASSLGNRGSYEQYF
-	TRBV21-1	TRBJ2-2	-	TGTGCCAGCAGCAGGGGCCGGGCCGGGGAGCTGTTTTTT	CASSRGRAGELFF
-	TRBV11-2	TRBJ2-1	-	TGTGCCAGCAGCTTAGGGTCGGGAGAGAGATACAATGAGCAGTTCTTC	CASSLGSGERYNEQFF
-	TRBV4-1	TRBJ2-7	-	TGCGCCAGCAGCCCCGGACTGAGTCCTTACGAGCAGTACTTC	CASSPGLSPYEQYF
-	TRBV11-2	TRBJ1-1	-	TGTGCCAGCAGGCCCCCCGGGACTACCGGTGCTGAAGCTTTCTTT	CASRPPGTTGAEAFF
-	TRBV7-9	TRBJ1-1	-	TGTGCCAGCAGCTTCGAGATATACACTGAAGCTTTCTTT	CASSFEIYTEAFF
TRBD1	TRBV30	TRBJ2-4	-	TGTGCCTATTCGCCGGGACAGGGGGCAAACATTCAGTACTTC	CAYSPGQGANIQYF
-	TRBV7-9	TRBJ1-2	-	TGTGCCAGCAGCCGGTTTGCCGGGACTGGGGAGAACTATGGCTACACCTTC	CASSRFAGTGENYGYTF
TRBD2	TRBV6-5	TRBJ2-7	-	TGTGCCAGCAGAACCTCTAGCGGACGCCCCTACGAGCAGTACTTC	CASRTSSGRPYEQYF
-	TRBV2	TRBJ2-1	-	TGTGCCAGCAGTGACCTCGGACAGTACAATGAGCAGTTCTTC	CASSDLGQYNEQFF
TRBD1	TRBV30	TRBJ2-7	once	TGTGCCTGCTGGGACAGGCTCCTTGGGGAGCAGTACTTC	CACWDRLLGEQYF
-	TRBV4-3	TRBJ2-7	-	TGCGCCAGCAGCCAAGTGGGCCTCGTCGAGCAGTACTTC	CASSQVGLVEQYF
TRBD1	TRBV28	TRBJ1-2	-	TGTGCCAGCAGTCCGACAGGGGGCATTACCCCCCTCTATGGCTACACCTTC	CASSPTGGITPLYGYTF
-	TRBV7-2	TRBJ2-5	-	TGTGCCAGCAGCTTAGGGGCGACTAGACAAGAGACCCAGTACTTC	CASSLGATRQETQYF
TRBD1	TRBV9	TRBJ2-1	-	TGTGCCAGCAGCCTCAGGGGGTCTGGCAATGAGCAGTTCTTC	CASSLRGSGNEQFF
TRBD1	TRBV19	TRBJ2-7	-	TGTGCCAGTAGTCCTGGGACAGGAGCTTCCTACGAGCAGTACTTC	CASSPGTGASYEQYF
-	TRBV5-1	TRBJ2-1	-	TGCGCCAGCTCTAGTGGCGATGAGCAGTTCTTC	CASSSGDEQFF
TRBD1	TRBV11-2	TRBJ1-2	medium-sized	TGTGCCAGCAGCTTAGGGACAGGGATTGGTAATGTGGGCTACACCTTC	CASSLGTGIGNVGYTF
TRBD2	TRBV11-2	TRBJ2-5	-	TGTGCCAGCAGCTTAGACGGGGGGGTACAAGAGACCCAGTACTTC	CASSLDGGVQETQYF
TRBD2	TRBV11-3	TRBJ2-7	-	TGTGCCAGCAGCTCCCCGGGACTAGGTATCTACGAGCAGTACTTC	CASSSPGLGIYEQYF
-	TRBV29-1	TRBJ2-3	-	TGCAGCGTTGGCCCGTTGGGAACGCAGTATTTT	CSVGPLGTQYF
TRBD1	TRBV14	TRBJ2-5	-	TGTGCCAGCAGCAACAGGTTCGACAGGGGCGCAGAGACCCAGTACTTC	CASSNRFDRGAETQYF
-	TRBV5-5	TRBJ2-3	-	TGTGCCAGCAGCTTGGATGCTGTTATAATGGATACGCAGTATTTT	CASSLDAVIMDTQYF
-	TRBV10-3	TRBJ1-1	-	TGTGCCATCGGGACGACAGGTTTCAACACTGAAGCTTTCTTT	CAIGTTGFNTEAFF
-	TRBV7-2	TRBJ2-3	-	TGTGCCAGCAGCCAAGGCCCAGATACGCAGTATTTT	CASSQGPDTQYF
-	TRBV14	TRBJ1-1	-	TGTGCCAGCAGCCAGCGGGGGGCCGCCACTGAAGCTTTCTTT	CASSQRGAATEAFF
-	TRBV5-1	TRBJ2-7	once	TGCGCCTCTAGGGGGGCAGAGGAGCAGTACTTC	CASRGAEEQYF
TRBD2	TRBV7-6	TRBJ2-2	-	TGTGCCAGCAGCCCGAGTCTAGCGGGAGGGAACACCGGGGAGCTGTTTTTT	CASSPSLAGGNTGELFF
-	TRBV6-1	TRBJ1-5	few	TGTGCCAGCAAAGTGACATCGAGTCAGCCCCAGCATTTT	CASKVTSSQPQHF
-	TRBV25-1	TRBJ2-7	-	TGTGCCAGCGGTCCAGGGGTTCCCTACGAGCAGTACTTC	CASGPGVPYEQYF
-	TRBV27	TRBJ2-1	-	TGTGCCAGCAGTGAGAGGAATGAGCAGTTCTTC	CASSERNEQFF